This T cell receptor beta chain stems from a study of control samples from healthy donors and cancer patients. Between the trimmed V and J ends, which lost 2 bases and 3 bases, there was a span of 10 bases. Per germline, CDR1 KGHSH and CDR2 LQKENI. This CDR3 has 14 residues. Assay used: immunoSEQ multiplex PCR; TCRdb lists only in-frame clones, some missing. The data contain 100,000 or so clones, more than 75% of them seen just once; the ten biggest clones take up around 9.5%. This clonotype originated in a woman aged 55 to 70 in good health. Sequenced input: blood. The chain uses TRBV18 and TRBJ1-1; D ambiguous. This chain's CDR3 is CASSPELSDTEAFF. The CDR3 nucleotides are TGTGCCAGCTCACCAGAGCTCTCGGACACTGAAGCTTTCTTT.